This TCR beta chain was recovered during a study of regulatory T cells in long-lasting Graves disease. This clonotype was recorded many times. Antigen: not known. Germline V CDR1 and CDR2: SGHAT, FQDESV (reference sequence). Trimming shortened V by 5 bases and J by 2 bases, and 13 bases separated the two germline ends. The CDR3 contains 15 residues. Building the TCR beta libraries relied on iRepertoire HTBI primers, and CDR3 regions underwent Arm-PCR. TCRdb itself ran the multiplex PCR reads through MiXCR, one entry per CDR3 protein. This sample yields roughly 360,000 distinct CDR3 sequences, of which about 12% are seen a single time; 18% belongs to the top ten. The study, taken as a whole, reports: TRBV28, TRBJ1-2 and TRBJ2-5 emerged as the favored segments in persistent disease.

The time point denotes: newly diagnosed GD, antithyroid drugs for less than 3 months. PBMC-derived RNA was used for the TCR library. In this cohort, patients came from an endocrinology department located in Xi'an, China. The same data also went into a second study, on T cells in Graves' hyperthyroidism and ophthalmopathy.

This receptor was obtained from a young woman with Graves disease. The starting material was peripheral blood mononuclear cells (PBMCs), obtained at new diagnosis, from a patient treated with antithyroid drugs. This chain uses TRBV11-1 with TRBJ2-1; D might be TRBD2 (6 bases). As DNA, the CDR3 is TGTGCCAGCAGCCCACCGGGGGTCCCCTACAATGAGCAGTTCTTC. Translating gives CASSPPGVPYNEQFF. The variable domain in full, completed from reference TRBV11-1 and TRBJ2-1, reads EAEVAQSPRYKITEKSQAVAFWCDPISGHATLYWYRQILGQGPELLVQFQDESVVDDSQLPKDRFSAERLKGVDSTLKIQPAELGDSAMYLCASSPPGVPYNEQFFGPGTRLTVL.